Below, 17 T cell receptor beta chains from the same sample are listed, as sequenced in a study of blood T cell repertoires in COVID-19. The table came from immunoSEQ multiplex PCR; TCRdb's copy has only in-frame clones and leaves some out. This sample carries fewer than 400,000 clones, less than 85% of them seen once, and the ten largest clones take 1.5% to 2%. The sequencing input was PBMCs or T cells enriched from blood (not recorded which). The receptors originated from a woman younger than 45 who had been exposed to COVID-19.

The chain employs TRBV7-2 and TRBJ2-3, with 7 bases identical to TRBD1. The CDR3 loop spans 15 amino acids. The trim removed 6 bases at V and 5 bases at J, leaving 11 bases unmatched. The germline gives CDR1 SGHTA, CDR2 FQGNSA. In nucleotides, the CDR3 is TGTGCCAGCAGAGCAGGGACAGATTTAATAGATACGCAGTATTTT. It is translated as CASRAGTDLIDTQYF.

This chain uses TRBV25-1 with TRBJ2-7; D possibly corresponds to TRBD1 (5 bases). Germline assignment: CDR1 MGHDK and CDR2 SYGVNS. This CDR3 is built from 15 residues. Trimming took 4 bases from V and 2 from J, leaving 15 bases between them. The CDR3 DNA sequence: TGTGCCAGCAGTGCCTCAGGGAAACTCGCCTACGAGCAGTACTTC. It encodes CASSASGKLAYEQYF.

The chain combines TRBV9 with TRBJ2-7, with 11 bases that match TRBD1. Trimming at V came to 1 base and at J to 4 bases, leaving 16 bases not matched to a gene. The germline gives CDR1 SGDLS, CDR2 YYNGEE. The CDR3 covers 19 residues. CDR3 sequence (DNA): TGTGCCAGCAGCGTACCCATCCCGAGGGAGGGGGACAGGGGGTACGAGCAGTACTTC. This translates into CASSVPIPREGDRGYEQYF.

This rearrangement joins TRBV6-5 to TRBJ1-2, with 9 bases aligning to TRBD1. The ends lost 7 bases at V and 4 bases at J; junction bases unmatched: 7. Looked up from germline, CDR1 is MNHEY and CDR2 is SVGAGI. The CDR3 has 14 residues. The DNA for the CDR3 is TGTGCCAGCACCTCACAGGGGGCTGTCTATGGCTACACCTTC. This gives the protein CASTSQGAVYGYTF.

This clone has ten or more counts. The CDR3 DNA follows: TGTGCCAGTAGTCCCAGGGTGGATACGCAGTATTTT. Encoded protein: CASSPRVDTQYF. V gene TRBV19 combines with J gene TRBJ2-3; tentative D call: TRBD1 (5 bases). V lost 5 bases, J lost 6 bases, and 9 bases lay in between. CDR1 LNHDA and CDR2 SQIVND come from the germline V gene (reference sequence). The CDR3 extends over 12 amino acids.

The chain uses TRBV15 and TRBJ2-1; 15 nucleotides agree with TRBD2. Germline V lookup: CDR1 LNHNV, CDR2 YYDKDF (reference sequence). Unmatched junction bases numbered 5, after V lost 0 bases and J lost 5 bases. There are 18 residues in the CDR3. This CDR3 reads CATSRDRTSGRVNNEQFF. The CDR3 DNA follows: TGTGCCACCAGCAGAGATCGGACTAGCGGGAGGGTCAACAATGAGCAGTTCTTC.

This chain uses TRBV27 with TRBJ1-2, with D possibly being TRBD1 (5 bases). The CDR3 contains 14 residues. CDR1 MNHEY and CDR2 SMNVEV come from the germline V gene (reference sequence). V was cut by 2 bases and J by 4 bases, with 11 bases left in between. CDR3 amino acids: CASSLQGPGYGYTF. The CDR3 coding sequence is TGTGCCAGCAGTTTACAGGGCCCGGGCTATGGCTACACCTTC.

V is TRBV5-1 and J is TRBJ2-2; 10 bases line up with TRBD1. The V gene's germline CDR1 is SGHRS and CDR2 YFSETQ. With V trimmed by 4 bases and J by 7 bases, 7 bases remained unmatched. The CDR3 runs to 15 residues. In nucleotides, the CDR3 is TGCGCCAGCAGCCCAGGACAGGGGGGTATCGGGGAGCTGTTTTTT. It is translated as CASSPGQGGIGELFF.

The chain employs TRBV24-1 and TRBJ1-2, with TRBD1 matching over 9 bases. V dropped 4 bases and J dropped 0; count of bases not matched to a gene: 8. The CDR3 length is 17 residues. Germline-derived CDR1 and CDR2 are KGHDR and SFDVKD. The CDR3 bases are TGTGCCACCAGTGAATTTACCGGGACAGGGACTAACTATGGCTACACCTTC. Translating gives CATSEFTGTGTNYGYTF.

This sequence joins TRBV6-5 and TRBJ1-3, with D maybe TRBD1 (6 bases). CDR1 is MNHEY and CDR2 is SVGAGI in the germline V gene. The CDR3 has 14 residues. With 7 bases removed from V and 3 bases from J, the gap between germline ends came to 13 bases. The CDR3 spells CASTQRGFGNTIYF. The CDR3 DNA sequence: TGTGCCAGCACACAAAGGGGGTTTGGAAACACCATATATTTT.

The count of this clone is one. This rearrangement joins TRBV12-3 or TRBV12-4 to TRBJ1-1; D gene uncertain. The CDR3 runs to 13 residues. V shed 7 bases and J shed 0 bases, with 9 bases lying between them. CDR3 region: CASIPNMNTEAFF. The CDR3 DNA reads as TGTGCCAGCATACCCAACATGAACACTGAAGCTTTCTTT.

The genes are TRBV19 and TRBJ2-7; 9 bases line up with TRBD1. Trimming at V came to 6 bases and at J to 7 bases, leaving 7 bases not matched to a gene. Looked up from germline, CDR1 is LNHDA and CDR2 is SQIVND (reference sequence). The CDR3 contains 13 residues. CDR3 in DNA: TGTGCCAGTAGATGGACAGGGGTGGAAGAGCAGTACTTC. As protein: CASRWTGVEEQYF.

This clone was observed a few times. The CDR3 sequence: CASSPTSGRPVGKFF. DNA of the CDR3: TGTGCCAGCAGCCCGACTAGCGGGAGGCCCGTGGGGAAGTTCTTC. V gene TRBV3-1 (or the pseudogene TRBV3-2) combines with J gene TRBJ2-1, with 13 positions matching TRBD2. The CDR3 is 15 residues long. Looked up from germline, CDR1 is LGHDT and CDR2 is YNNKEL (reference sequence). Germline trimming cut 4 bases from V and 14 bases from J; bases unmatched to any gene: 11.

The rearrangement uses TRBV21-1 and TRBJ1-6. TRBV21-1 is termed a pseudogene. CDR3 size: 15 residues. The CDR3 spells CASSLGAYYNSPLHF. DNA for the CDR3: TGTGCCAGCAGCCTGGGAGCGTACTATAATTCACCCCTCCACTTT.

Details on this clone: Within the sample, other DNA sequences also encode this same CDR3. The rearrangement uses TRBV3-1 (or the pseudogene TRBV3-2) and TRBJ2-1; D unclear. The CDR3 covers 15 residues. Germline values: CDR1 LGHDT, CDR2 YNNKEL (reference sequence). Deletions cut 0 bases from V and 5 bases from J, with 11 bases between. The DNA of the CDR3 is TGTGCCAGCAGCCAAGATAGTAGGAGAGACAATGAGCAGTTCTTC. As protein: CASSQDSRRDNEQFF.

The V gene is TRBV15, the J gene TRBJ1-3; D is unresolved. Between the trimmed V and J ends, which lost 5 bases and 0 bases, there was a span of 8 bases. Germline assignment: CDR1 LNHNV and CDR2 YYDKDF (reference sequence). The CDR3 runs to 14 residues. CDR3: CATSAGLSGNTIYF. The CDR3 DNA reads as TGTGCCACCAGCGCAGGCCTCTCTGGAAACACCATATATTTT.

This chain connects TRBV7-2 to TRBJ1-1; tentative D call: TRBD1 (6 bases). This CDR3 has 15 amino acids. V was shortened by 3 bases and J by 0 bases, with 11 bases between the two germline ends. Germline CDR1 SGHTA, CDR2 FQGNSA. The CDR3 sequence: CASSFQGYMNTEAFF. As DNA, the CDR3 is TGTGCCAGCAGCTTCCAGGGGTACATGAACACTGAAGCTTTCTTT.